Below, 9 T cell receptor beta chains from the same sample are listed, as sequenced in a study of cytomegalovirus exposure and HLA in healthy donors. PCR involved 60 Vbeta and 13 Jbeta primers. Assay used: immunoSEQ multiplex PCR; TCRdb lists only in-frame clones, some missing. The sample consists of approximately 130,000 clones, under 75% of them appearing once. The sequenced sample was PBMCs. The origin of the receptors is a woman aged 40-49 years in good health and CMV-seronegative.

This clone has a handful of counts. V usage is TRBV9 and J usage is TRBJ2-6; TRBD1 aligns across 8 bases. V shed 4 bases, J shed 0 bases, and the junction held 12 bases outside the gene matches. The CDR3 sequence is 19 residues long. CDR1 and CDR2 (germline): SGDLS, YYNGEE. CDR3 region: CASSQFSTGANSGANVLTF. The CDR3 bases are TGTGCCAGCAGCCAGTTTTCGACAGGGGCCAACTCTGGGGCCAACGTCCTGACTTTC.

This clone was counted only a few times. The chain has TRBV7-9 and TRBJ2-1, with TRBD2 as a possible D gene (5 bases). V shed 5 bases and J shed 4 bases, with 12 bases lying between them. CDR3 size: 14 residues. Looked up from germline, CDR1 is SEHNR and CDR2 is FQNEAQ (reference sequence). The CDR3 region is CASSPEDSYNEQFF. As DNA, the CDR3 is TGTGCCAGCAGCCCGGAGGACTCTTACAATGAGCAGTTCTTC.

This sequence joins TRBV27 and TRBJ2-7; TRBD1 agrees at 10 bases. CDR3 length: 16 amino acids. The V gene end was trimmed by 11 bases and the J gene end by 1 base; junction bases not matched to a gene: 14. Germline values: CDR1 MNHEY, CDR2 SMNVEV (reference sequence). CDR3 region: CASRGQGILWSYEQYF. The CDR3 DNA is TGTGCCTCCAGGGGACAGGGGATTCTGTGGTCCTACGAGCAGTACTTC.

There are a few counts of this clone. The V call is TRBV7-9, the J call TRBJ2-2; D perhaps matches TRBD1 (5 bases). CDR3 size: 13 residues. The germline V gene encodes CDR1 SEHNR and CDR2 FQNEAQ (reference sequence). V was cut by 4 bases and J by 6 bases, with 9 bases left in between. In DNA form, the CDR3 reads TGTGCCAGCAGCTCACAGGCCCCCGGGGAGCTGTTTTTT. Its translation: CASSSQAPGELFF.

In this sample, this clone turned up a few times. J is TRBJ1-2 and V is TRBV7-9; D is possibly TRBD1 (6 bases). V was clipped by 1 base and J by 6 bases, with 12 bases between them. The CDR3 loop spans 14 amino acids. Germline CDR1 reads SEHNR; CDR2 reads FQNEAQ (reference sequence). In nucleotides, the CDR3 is TGTGCCAGCAGCTTAGGGCGAACAGGGCATGGCTACACCTTC. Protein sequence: CASSLGRTGHGYTF. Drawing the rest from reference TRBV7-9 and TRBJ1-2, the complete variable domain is DTGVSQNPRHKITKRGQNVTFRCDPISEHNRLYWYRQTLGQGPEFLTYFQNEAQLEKSRLLSDRFSAERPKGSFSTLEIQRTEQGDSAMYLCASSLGRTGHGYTFGSGTRLTVV.

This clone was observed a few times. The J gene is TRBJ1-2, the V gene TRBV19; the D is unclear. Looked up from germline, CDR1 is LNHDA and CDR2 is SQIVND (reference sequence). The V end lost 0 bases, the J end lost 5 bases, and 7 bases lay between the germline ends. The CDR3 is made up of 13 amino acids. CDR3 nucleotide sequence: TGTGCCAGTAGTATAGATCAGTTGTATGGCTACACCTTC. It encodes CASSIDQLYGYTF. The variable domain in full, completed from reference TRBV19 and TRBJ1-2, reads DGGITQSPKYLFRKEGQNVTLSCEQNLNHDAMYWYRQDPGQGLRLIYYSQIVNDFQKGDIAEGYSVSREKKESFPLTVTSAQKNPTAFYLCASSIDQLYGYTFGSGTRLTVV.

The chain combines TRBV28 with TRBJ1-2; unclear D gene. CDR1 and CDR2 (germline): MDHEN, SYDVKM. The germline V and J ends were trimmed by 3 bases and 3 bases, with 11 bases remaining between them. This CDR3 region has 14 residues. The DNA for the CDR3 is TGTGCCAGCAGTTTTGGAGGGCTAGACTATGGCTACACCTTC. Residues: CASSFGGLDYGYTF.

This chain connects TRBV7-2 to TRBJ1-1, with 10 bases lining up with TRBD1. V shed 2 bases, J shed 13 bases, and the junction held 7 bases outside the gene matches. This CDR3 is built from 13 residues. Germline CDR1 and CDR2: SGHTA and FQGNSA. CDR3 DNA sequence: TGTGCCAGCAGCTTACAGGTCGGGACAGGGGATTTCTTT. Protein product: CASSLQVGTGDFF.

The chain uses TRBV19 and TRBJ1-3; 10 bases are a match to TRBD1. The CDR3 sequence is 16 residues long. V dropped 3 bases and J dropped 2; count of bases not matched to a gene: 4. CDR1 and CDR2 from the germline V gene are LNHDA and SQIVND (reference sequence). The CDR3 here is CASSITGQGAGNTIYF. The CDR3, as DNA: TGTGCCAGTAGTATCACCGGACAGGGGGCTGGAAACACCATATATTTT.